One and the same sample provided the 4 T cell receptor beta chains below, sequenced in a study. TCRdb re-called the 5' RACE reads through MiXCR, storing one row per CDR3 protein. The repertoire has roughly 40,000 distinct CDR3 sequences, approximately 17% of them found once; the top ten carry 2.8%. Sequencing input: naive CD4+ T cells sorted from a lymph node. Subset here: naive CD4+ T cells, CD4+CD45RA+CD25-. The receptors come from a female donor with breast cancer.

This clonotype was seen only a few times. The chain links TRBV18 to TRBJ2-5, with TRBD2 matching over 10 bases. Germline CDR1 reads KGHSH; CDR2 reads LQKENI. There are 15 residues in the CDR3. The trim removed 4 bases at V and 0 bases at J, leaving 2 bases unmatched. The CDR3, as DNA: TGTGCCAGCTCACTAGCGGGAGGACACCAAGAGACCCAGTACTTC. Residues: CASSLAGGHQETQYF.

The chain employs TRBV5-1 and TRBJ1-1; 7 bases map to TRBD1. Germline V lookup: CDR1 SGHRS, CDR2 YFSETQ. Unmatched junction bases numbered 11, after V lost 4 bases and J lost 8 bases. The CDR3 is 14 amino acids. The CDR3: CASSPNTGQEEAFF. Here the CDR3 DNA reads TGCGCCAGCAGCCCGAATACTGGACAGGAGGAAGCTTTCTTT.

This clonotype showed up many times. The chain carries TRBV7-9 and TRBJ2-7; a possible D gene is TRBD1 (5 bases). The ends were cut back, 1 base at V and 9 bases at J, with 7 bases in the middle. The CDR3 contains 11 residues. Germline CDR1 and CDR2: SEHNR and FQNEAQ (reference sequence). In DNA form, the CDR3 reads TGTGCCAGCAGCTTAGACAGGTTGCAGTACTTC. It specifies CASSLDRLQYF.

This clonotype was picked up many times. This chain links TRBV7-3 with TRBJ1-4; D may be TRBD1 (6 bases). CDR3 length: 15 amino acids. The germline CDR1 and CDR2 sequences are SGHTA and FQGTGA. V lost 5 bases and J lost 4, with 14 bases in between. The CDR3 reads CASSQTGSNNEKLFF. The CDR3 DNA reads as TGTGCCAGCAGCCAGACAGGATCGAATAATGAAAAACTGTTTTTT. The variable domain in full, completed from reference TRBV7-3 and TRBJ1-4, reads GAGVSQTPSNKVTEKGKYVELRCDPISGHTALYWYRQSLGQGPEFLIYFQGTGAADDSGLPNDRFFAVRPEGSVSTLKIQRTERGDSAVYLCASSQTGSNNEKLFFGSGTQLSVL.